The 29 T cell receptor beta chains reported below all come from one sample, sequenced in a study of type 1 regulatory T cells. TCRdb re-called the reads through MiXCR, storing one row per CDR3 protein. In the table there are 80,000 to 100,000 distinct CDR3 sequences, roughly 28% of which are singletons. Sequenced: CD4+ T cells, either the whole sample or a sorted fraction (not recorded which). Receptors originate from a human donor in good health.

CDR3 sequence (DNA): TGTGCCAGCAGCCGAGTGCCGGGGTCGGAGACCCAGTACTTC. Translation gives CASSRVPGSETQYF. This sequence joins TRBV7-2 and TRBJ2-5, with a weak D call TRBD2 (5 bases). Trimming cost V 5 bases and J 5 bases, with 15 bases left between them. Looked up from germline, CDR1 is SGHTA and CDR2 is FQGNSA. This CDR3 region has 14 residues.

This chain connects TRBV27 to TRBJ1-5, with D tentatively TRBD1 (5 bases). Per the germline V gene, CDR1 is MNHEY and CDR2 is SMNVEV (reference sequence). The CDR3 length is 13 residues. The ends were cut back, 6 bases at V and 3 bases at J, with 9 bases in the middle. The CDR3 DNA reads TGTGCCAGCAGAGACAGTTTCAATCAGCCCCAGCATTTT. Residues: CASRDSFNQPQHF.

This clonotype was seen a handful of times. This chain connects TRBV12-3 or TRBV12-4 to TRBJ2-3; 10 nucleotides match TRBD2. This CDR3 is built from 17 residues. V lost 6 bases to trimming and J lost 5 bases; unmatched junction nucleotides: 14. The chain's CDR3 is CASSREGLAGVKDTQYF. CDR3 sequence (DNA): TGTGCCAGCAGCCGGGAGGGGCTAGCGGGAGTAAAAGATACGCAGTATTTT.

There are a few counts of this clonotype. This rearrangement joins TRBV4-3 to TRBJ1-5; D perhaps matches TRBD1 (5 bases). The germline V and J ends were trimmed by 2 bases and 4 bases, with 12 bases remaining between them. The V gene's germline CDR1 is LGHNA and CDR2 YSLEER. The CDR3 extends over 15 amino acids. CDR3 DNA sequence: TGCGCCAGCAGCCAATCTGTTGGGGGAAATCAGCCCCAGCATTTT. Translation: CASSQSVGGNQPQHF.

The V call is TRBV20-1, the J call TRBJ2-2; 11 positions agree with TRBD2. V dropped 5 bases and J dropped 7; count of bases not matched to a gene: 6. The germline CDR1 and CDR2 sequences are DFQATT and SNEGSKA (reference sequence). This CDR3 is built from 14 residues. As DNA, the CDR3 is TGCAGTGCTCCGTTGGGACTAGCGGTCGGGGAGCTGTTTTTT. Protein sequence: CSAPLGLAVGELFF.

This clonotype was detected a few times. V usage is TRBV20-1 and J usage is TRBJ1-2; no clear D. This CDR3 contains 12 residues. V lost 3 bases and J 8 bases, leaving 13 bases between the germline ends. Germline V gives CDR1 DFQATT, CDR2 SNEGSKA (reference sequence). CDR3 amino acids: CSASPSAGGYTF. The CDR3 DNA reads as TGCAGTGCTAGCCCCTCTGCTGGGGGCTACACCTTC.

The chain carries TRBV5-6 and TRBJ1-5, with D unresolved. This CDR3 spans 12 amino acids. V lost 3 bases to trimming and J lost 4 bases, with 5 bases between them. In germline, CDR1 is SGHDT, CDR2 YYEEEE. CDR3 sequence: CASSSLNQPQHF. Written as DNA, the CDR3 is TGTGCCAGCAGCTCACTGAATCAGCCCCAGCATTTT.

The CDR3: CSARGQGSGNQPQHF. The CDR3 DNA is TGCAGTGCTAGAGGACAGGGTAGCGGCAATCAGCCCCAGCATTTT. The chain recombines TRBV20-1 with TRBJ1-5; TRBD1 agrees at 7 bases. Germline-derived CDR1 and CDR2 are DFQATT and SNEGSKA (reference sequence). J was trimmed by 2 bases and V by 1 base; bases with no gene match: 5. The CDR3 is 15 amino acids.

The chain carries TRBV27 and TRBJ2-7, with 8 nucleotides matching TRBD1. The CDR3 runs 15 residues. V lost 3 bases to trimming and J lost 4 bases; unmatched junction nucleotides: 8. The germline V gene has CDR1 MNHEY and CDR2 SMNVEV (reference sequence). CDR3 in amino acids: CASSFFGTGSYEQYF. In DNA form, the CDR3 reads TGTGCCAGCAGTTTTTTCGGGACAGGTTCTTACGAGCAGTACTTC.

The V gene is TRBV20-1, the J gene TRBJ2-7; D is undetermined. CDR3 size: 13 residues. The germline CDR1 and CDR2 sequences are DFQATT and SNEGSKA (reference sequence). V dropped 0 bases and J dropped 4 bases, with 10 bases sitting between them. Here the CDR3 DNA reads TGCAGTGCTAGAGATAGCAGGTTATACGAGCAGTACTTC. It encodes CSARDSRLYEQYF.

This chain joins TRBV20-1 and TRBJ2-3; 8 bases agree with TRBD1. The germline V gene has CDR1 DFQATT and CDR2 SNEGSKA (reference sequence). With V trimmed by 2 bases and J by 0 bases, 4 bases remained unmatched. CDR3 length: 15 amino acids. CDR3 DNA: TGCAGTGCTAGACCGTGGACAGGGAGCACAGATACGCAGTATTTT. Residues: CSARPWTGSTDTQYF.

This clonotype occurred a few times. This chain joins TRBV29-1 and TRBJ2-5; TRBD1 is a possible D gene (6 bases). Trimming removed 6 bases at V and 1 base at J, with 9 bases between. This CDR3 comprises 12 residues. Germline-derived CDR1 and CDR2 are SQVTM and ANQGSEA. CDR3 residues: CSVGTFQETQYF. CDR3 DNA: TGCAGCGTCGGGACATTCCAAGAGACCCAGTACTTC.

This clonotype was observed a handful of times. The chain couples TRBV28 to TRBJ2-5; D unclear. The length of the CDR3 is 12 residues. The germline V gene has CDR1 MDHEN and CDR2 SYDVKM. V shed 6 bases and J shed 1 base, with 6 bases lying between them. The CDR3, as DNA: TGTGCCAGCAGGACCCCCCAAGAGACCCAGTACTTC. It codes for CASRTPQETQYF.

Only a few counts were recorded for this clonotype. The chain carries TRBV4-1 and TRBJ2-3, with D possibly TRBD2 on 6 matching bases. The CDR3 is made up of 17 amino acids. V was shortened by 6 bases and J by 2 bases, with 21 bases between the two germline ends. CDR1 and CDR2 from the germline V gene are MGHRA and YSYEKL. CDR3: CASSSRRGDSYTDTQYF. In nucleotides, the CDR3 is TGCGCCAGCAGTTCCCGGAGAGGGGACTCATACACAGATACGCAGTATTTT.

This clonotype was seen at least ten times. The chain combines TRBV4-1 with TRBJ2-3; 8 nucleotides match TRBD1. Trimming at V came to 2 bases and at J to 0 bases, leaving 7 bases not matched to a gene. CDR3 length: 17 amino acids. CDR1 and CDR2 (germline): MGHRA, YSYEKL. DNA for the CDR3: TGCGCCAGCAGCCAACCCATTCAGGGGGCTAGCACAGATACGCAGTATTTT. Its translation: CASSQPIQGASTDTQYF.

J is TRBJ1-2 and V is TRBV28, with 7 bases identical to TRBD1. The V segment lost 5 bases and the J segment 5 bases; nucleotides outside the gene matches: 8. CDR1 is MDHEN, CDR2 SYDVKM, per germline. This CDR3 spans 14 amino acids. The CDR3 loop reads CASSTPGGNYGYTF. CDR3 coding DNA: TGTGCCAGCAGTACCCCAGGGGGTAATTATGGCTACACCTTC.

This sequence joins TRBV3-1 and TRBJ2-2; 10 nucleotides line up with TRBD1. This CDR3 spans 15 amino acids. In germline, CDR1 is LGHDT, CDR2 YNNKEL (reference sequence). Trimming took 4 bases from V and 2 from J; bases not matched to a gene: 1. The CDR3 sequence: CASSRQGANTGELFF. CDR3 nucleotides: TGTGCCAGCAGCCGACAGGGGGCTAACACCGGGGAGCTGTTTTTT.

This clonotype was seen a few times. The chain links TRBV6-5 to TRBJ2-1, with D hard to call. CDR1 MNHEY and CDR2 SVGAGI come from the germline V gene. This CDR3 spans 16 amino acids. Trimming removed 0 bases from V and 4 bases from J, with 13 bases in between. The CDR3 nucleotides read TGTGCCAGCAGTTACTCGGGGTCATTGGTTTACAATGAGCAGTTCTTC. Translated: CASSYSGSLVYNEQFF.

This chain uses TRBV11-2 with TRBJ2-1; D assignment may be TRBD1 or TRBD2 (5 bases each). The CDR3 is made up of 15 amino acids. Trimming shortened V by 4 bases and J by 7 bases, and 17 bases separated the two germline ends. Germline CDR1 and CDR2: SGHAT and FQNNGV. The CDR3 DNA is TGTGCCAGCAGCTCCCTAAGCGGCAACAGGAATGAGCAGTTCTTC. Protein sequence: CASSSLSGNRNEQFF.

The V gene is TRBV20-1, the J gene TRBJ1-5; 9 nucleotides agree with TRBD1. V gave up 7 bases and J gave up 7 bases; unmatched junction bases: 11. CDR1 and CDR2 (germline): DFQATT, SNEGSKA (reference sequence). The CDR3 contains 14 residues. CDR3 DNA sequence: TGCAGTGGGCTGGACAGGGGCCTAGGCCAGCCCCAGCATTTT. This codes for CSGLDRGLGQPQHF.

This clonotype was picked up a small number of times. The V and J genes are TRBV4-2 and TRBJ2-7; D is unresolved. Looked up from germline, CDR1 is LGHNA and CDR2 is YNFKEQ. Trimming took off 0 bases at V and 6 bases at J, with 12 bases between the two ends. The CDR3 runs to 14 residues. The CDR3 nucleotides are TGTGCCAGCAGCCAAGATCATGTGGGTGGCGAGCAGTACTTC. Its protein product is CASSQDHVGGEQYF.

This clonotype has just a few counts. CDR3 sequence: CSARGGSGETQYF. CDR3 in DNA: TGCAGTGCTAGAGGCGGGAGTGGAGAGACCCAGTACTTC. This chain links TRBV20-1 with TRBJ2-5; 7 bases fit TRBD2. CDR1 DFQATT and CDR2 SNEGSKA come from the germline V gene (reference sequence). The CDR3 consists of 13 residues. J lost 4 bases, V lost 1 base, and 3 bases had no gene match.

This clonotype was seen a few times. The rearrangement links TRBV20-1 to TRBJ2-1; TRBD2 might be the D (6 bases). The germline V gene encodes CDR1 DFQATT and CDR2 SNEGSKA (reference sequence). The CDR3 loop spans 15 amino acids. Trimming took off 6 bases at V and 4 bases at J, with 19 bases between the two ends. The CDR3 sequence is CSANLAGTPYNEQFF. In nucleotides, the CDR3 is TGCAGTGCCAACCTCGCGGGGACCCCTTACAATGAGCAGTTCTTC.

The V and J genes are TRBV20-1 and TRBJ2-1; no definite D call. Germline CDR1 reads DFQATT; CDR2 reads SNEGSKA (reference sequence). V dropped 6 bases and J dropped 0 bases, with 12 bases sitting between them. The CDR3 consists of 14 residues. Here the CDR3 reads CSAASVPSYNEQFF. The CDR3 nucleotides are TGCAGTGCCGCCTCTGTCCCCTCCTACAATGAGCAGTTCTTC.

This clonotype was observed a few times. The chain's CDR3 is CASSSRGWERAPDTQYF. In nucleotides, the CDR3 is TGTGCCAGCAGTAGCCGTGGGTGGGAGCGCGCGCCAGATACGCAGTATTTT. The J gene is TRBJ2-3, the V gene TRBV12-3 or TRBV12-4; TRBD2 is a possible D gene (5 bases). V lost 5 bases and J lost 4, with 22 bases in between. The CDR3 length is 17 residues.

The CDR3 DNA sequence: TGCAGTGGGGCTGGAGAGCGAGACTCGGGTGAGCAGTACTTC. It is translated as CSGAGERDSGEQYF. The chain is built from TRBV20-1 and TRBJ2-7; D unclear. This CDR3 spans 14 amino acids. The germline CDR1 and CDR2 sequences are DFQATT and SNEGSKA (reference sequence). Trimming cost V 7 bases and J 7 bases, with 23 bases left between them.

In its sample, this clonotype was seen a few times. The chain has TRBV24-1 and TRBJ1-2; D is unresolved. The CDR3 extends over 13 amino acids. The germline gives CDR1 KGHDR, CDR2 SFDVKD. V was shortened by 2 bases and J by 8 bases, with 11 bases between the two germline ends. The CDR3 loop reads CATSDSDPSGYTF. DNA for the CDR3: TGTGCCACCAGTGATTCCGACCCCTCGGGCTACACCTTC.

The chain links TRBV7-8 to TRBJ2-5; perhaps D is TRBD1 or TRBD2 (5 bases each). The CDR3 extends over 13 amino acids. Trimming removed 3 bases from V and 6 bases from J, with 11 bases in between. Germline CDR1 is SGHVS and CDR2 is FQNEAQ. The CDR3 DNA reads as TGTGCCAGCAGCTTTGGGGGTGGGAAGACCCAGTACTTC. Translated, it gives CASSFGGGKTQYF.

This clonotype appeared a few times. The genes are TRBV11-2 and TRBJ1-4, with D unresolved. There are 15 residues in the CDR3. V was cut by 3 bases and J by 0 bases, with 8 bases left in between. Germline V gene data show CDR1 as SGHAT and CDR2 as FQNNGV. As DNA, the CDR3 is TGTGCCAGCAGCTTGACCGGCACAACTAATGAAAAACTGTTTTTT. This encodes CASSLTGTTNEKLFF.